These 20 T cell receptor beta chains share one sample of origin, sequenced in a study of neurological immune-mediated disorders. TCRdb fed the 5' RACE reads into MiXCR, producing one record per CDR3 protein. The data contain tens of thousands of distinct CDR3 sequences, approximately 3.5% of them seen just once; the ten biggest clones take up more than 2.5%. Sequences were obtained from PBMCs. The receptors originated from a woman aged 30 to 39 with multiple sclerosis.

This clonotype has more than one count but fewer than ten. The chain combines TRBV7-6 with TRBJ2-6, with D perhaps given as TRBD1 or TRBD2 (5 bases each). CDR3 length equals 19 residues. The germline gives CDR1 SGHVS, CDR2 FNYEAQ. Trimming stripped 1 base from V and 4 bases from J, with 20 bases between. The CDR3 protein is CASSLERGKGSTGANVLTF. DNA of the CDR3: TGTGCCAGCAGCTTAGAACGGGGCAAGGGGTCTACAGGGGCCAACGTCCTGACTTTC.

In this sample, this clonotype turned up many times. The chain employs TRBV5-1 and TRBJ2-1, with D uncertain. Between the trimmed V and J ends, which lost 0 bases and 5 bases, there was a span of 9 bases. The CDR3 spans 14 residues. Germline V gene data show CDR1 as SGHRS and CDR2 as YFSETQ. The CDR3 loop reads CASSLAPGNNEQFF. The DNA for the CDR3 is TGCGCCAGCAGCTTGGCCCCCGGTAACAATGAGCAGTTCTTC.

This clonotype was seen at least ten times. The chain recombines TRBV5-1 with TRBJ2-3, with 8 bases fitting TRBD2. Germline loops: CDR1 SGHRS, CDR2 YFSETQ. V was pared by 5 bases and J by 0 bases, with 2 bases of the junction left unmatched. There are 14 residues in the CDR3. DNA of the CDR3: TGCGCCAGCAGAACGGGGGGGAGCACAGATACGCAGTATTTT. Its protein is CASRTGGSTDTQYF.

This clonotype appeared many times. The J gene is TRBJ2-7, the V gene TRBV5-1, with TRBD1 identical over 7 bases. Looked up from germline, CDR1 is SGHRS and CDR2 is YFSETQ. V lost 0 bases, J lost 5 bases, and 11 bases stayed unmatched. The CDR3 sequence is 16 residues long. The CDR3 sequence: CASSLVTGLNGDEQYF. CDR3 nucleotide sequence: TGCGCCAGCAGCTTGGTGACAGGGTTAAATGGGGACGAGCAGTACTTC.

This clonotype was seen at least ten times. J is TRBJ2-5 and V is TRBV4-1; D gene uncertain. CDR3 length: 16 amino acids. Looked up from germline, CDR1 is MGHRA and CDR2 is YSYEKL. Trimming cost V 0 bases and J 5 bases, with 16 bases left between them. CDR3 residues: CASSQDLGLSLETQYF. The CDR3 region has the DNA TGCGCCAGCAGCCAAGATTTAGGTCTTTCGTTGGAGACCCAGTACTTC.

This clonotype has at least ten counts. The rearrangement uses TRBV4-1 and TRBJ2-7; weak D call: TRBD2 (5 bases). The V and J ends lost 5 bases and 4 bases respectively, with 18 bases between them. There are 15 residues in the CDR3. Germline-derived CDR1 and CDR2 are MGHRA and YSYEKL. CDR3 coding DNA: TGCGCCAGCAGCAGGAAGGAACTAGGATTTTACGAGCAGTACTTC. Residues: CASSRKELGFYEQYF.

As to this clonotype: Possible read error: a much larger clone is one base away. The chain uses TRBV29-1 and TRBJ2-5, with D possibly being TRBD2 (5 bases). The ends were cut back, 0 bases at V and 0 bases at J, with 8 bases in the middle. The CDR3 contains 14 residues. Germline loops: CDR1 SQVTM, CDR2 ANQGSEA. Here the CDR3 DNA reads TGCAGCGTTGAAGATCGGGAATACCAAGAGACCCAGTACTTC. Translated, it gives CSVEDREYQETQYF.

Ten or more counts support this clonotype. The rearrangement uses TRBV20-1 and TRBJ2-5; 11 nucleotides match TRBD2. V was clipped by 6 bases and J by 1 base; unmatched bases: 10. The CDR3 extends over 16 amino acids. Germline-derived CDR1 and CDR2 are DFQATT and SNEGSKA (reference sequence). CDR3 DNA sequence: TGCAGTGCCCTACTAACTAGCGGGGGTCTCCAAGAGACCCAGTACTTC. Encoded protein: CSALLTSGGLQETQYF.

This clonotype was seen repeatedly, ten times or more. The chain uses TRBV6-5 and TRBJ1-3, with D unresolved. Per the germline V gene, CDR1 is MNHEY and CDR2 is SVGAGI. V was shortened by 5 bases and J by 0 bases, with 11 bases between the two germline ends. This CDR3 is built from 15 residues. The CDR3 DNA reads as TGTGCCAGCAGTCTCCGGGAAGGCTCTGGAAACACCATATATTTT. It yields the protein CASSLREGSGNTIYF.

This clonotype was recorded only once. A single base separates this from a much larger clone, so it may be a read error. This chain links TRBV7-8 with TRBJ2-3, with 9 bases that match TRBD2. CDR3 size: 16 residues. CDR1 and CDR2 from the germline V gene are SGHVS and FQNEAQ. The CDR3: CVSSPASGESTDTQYF. The CDR3 coding sequence is TGTGTCAGCAGCCCGGCTAGCGGGGAAAGCACAGATACGCAGTATTTT. The entire variable domain, with the rest obtained from reference TRBV7-8 and TRBJ2-3, is as follows: GAGVSQSPRYKVAKRGQDVALRCDPISGHVSLFWYQQALGQGPEFLTYFQNEAQLDKSGLPSDRFFAERPEGSVSTLKIQRTQQEDSAVYLCVSSPASGESTDTQYFGPGTRLTVL.

The table lists this clonotype with many counts. The chain has TRBV4-1 and TRBJ1-1; D unresolved. V gave up 1 base and J gave up 1 base, with 10 bases separating them. This CDR3 comprises 15 residues. Germline V CDR1 and CDR2: MGHRA, YSYEKL. This chain's CDR3 is CASSQALERNTEAFF. In DNA, the CDR3 is TGCGCCAGCAGCCAAGCCCTGGAAAGGAACACTGAAGCTTTCTTT.

On this clonotype: At one boundary the junction diverges from the germline segment, which might be a read error. The chain couples TRBV5-1 to TRBJ1-5; D is ambiguous. This CDR3 is 13 amino acids long. Germline V gene data show CDR1 as SGHRS and CDR2 as YFSETQ. In DNA form, the CDR3 reads TGCGCCAGCAGCTCAACGGGCAGTCAGCCCCAGAATTTT. It translates to CASSSTGSQPQNF.

The table lists this clonotype with many counts. The chain has TRBV3-1 and TRBJ2-3; the match to TRBD2 covers 8 bases. The CDR3 runs to 15 residues. Germline CDR1 LGHDT, CDR2 YNNKEL (reference sequence). The trim removed 0 bases at V and 2 bases at J, leaving 1 base unmatched. The CDR3 spells CASSQDSGVTDTQYF. The DNA of the CDR3 is TGTGCCAGCAGCCAAGATAGCGGGGTCACAGATACGCAGTATTTT.

This clonotype was counted ten times or more. This chain connects TRBV5-1 to TRBJ1-1; D uncertain. The CDR3 spans 13 residues. Germline V gene sequence: CDR1 SGHRS, CDR2 YFSETQ. The ends were cut back, 3 bases at V and 2 bases at J, with 8 bases in the middle. CDR3 in amino acids: CASSYEINTEAFF. In DNA, the CDR3 is TGCGCCAGCAGCTACGAGATCAACACTGAAGCTTTCTTT.

This clonotype was seen repeatedly, ten times or more. This chain joins TRBV20-1 and TRBJ2-1; D remains ambiguous. CDR1 and CDR2 from the germline V gene are DFQATT and SNEGSKA (reference sequence). V dropped 1 base and J dropped 5 bases, with 9 bases sitting between them. This CDR3 comprises 13 residues. The DNA of the CDR3 is TGCAGTGCTAGAGGGTCCTACAACAATGAGCAGTTCTTC. It translates to CSARGSYNNEQFF.

This clonotype was recorded at least ten times. V gene TRBV5-1 combines with J gene TRBJ2-1; 9 nucleotides match TRBD1. Germline CDR1 and CDR2: SGHRS and YFSETQ. Trimming removed 0 bases from V and 7 bases from J; junction bases left unmatched: 2. The CDR3 spans 14 residues. In DNA form, the CDR3 reads TGCGCCAGCAGCTTGGGCGACAGGGGGAATGAGCAGTTCTTC. It encodes CASSLGDRGNEQFF.

This clonotype was recorded many times. This chain uses TRBV10-3 with TRBJ1-1, with D perhaps matching TRBD1 (6 bases). Germline V gene sequence: CDR1 ENHRY, CDR2 SYGVKD. V lost 6 bases to trimming and J lost 4 bases, with 12 bases between them. This CDR3 comprises 13 residues. In nucleotides, the CDR3 is TGTGCCATCAGCTTGACAGGTGGCACTGAAGCTTTCTTT. Residues: CAISLTGGTEAFF.

The sample holds many counts of this clonotype. The chain recombines TRBV6-5 with TRBJ2-1, with D perhaps TRBD2 (7 bases). The germline V gene encodes CDR1 MNHEY and CDR2 SVGAGI. The CDR3 length is 16 residues. Trimming removed 7 bases at V and 7 bases at J, with 23 bases between. This chain's CDR3 is CASNPHGGLITNEQFF. The CDR3 DNA is TGTGCCAGCAACCCCCACGGGGGGCTAATTACGAATGAGCAGTTCTTC.

This clonotype has more than one count but fewer than ten. A much larger clone is a single base away; this may be a read error. CDR3 region: CASSQDNGDTQYF. The CDR3 DNA follows: TGTGCCAGCAGCCAAGATAACGGGGATACGCAGTATTTT. The V gene is TRBV4-2, the J gene TRBJ2-3; D remains ambiguous. V was shortened by 0 bases and J by 6 bases, with 7 bases between the two germline ends. The length of the CDR3 is 13 residues. Germline V gene sequence: CDR1 LGHNA, CDR2 YNFKEQ.

This clonotype occurred many times. V and J are TRBV18 and TRBJ2-1; 9 bases align to TRBD2. Per germline, CDR1 KGHSH and CDR2 LQKENI. The CDR3 covers 18 residues. The V and J ends lost 5 bases and 4 bases, in that order; junction bases with no gene match: 15. Written as DNA, the CDR3 is TGTGCCAGCTCAAGGGTGAGACTAGCGGAGATTCCGTACAATGAGCAGTTCTTC. It is translated as CASSRVRLAEIPYNEQFF.